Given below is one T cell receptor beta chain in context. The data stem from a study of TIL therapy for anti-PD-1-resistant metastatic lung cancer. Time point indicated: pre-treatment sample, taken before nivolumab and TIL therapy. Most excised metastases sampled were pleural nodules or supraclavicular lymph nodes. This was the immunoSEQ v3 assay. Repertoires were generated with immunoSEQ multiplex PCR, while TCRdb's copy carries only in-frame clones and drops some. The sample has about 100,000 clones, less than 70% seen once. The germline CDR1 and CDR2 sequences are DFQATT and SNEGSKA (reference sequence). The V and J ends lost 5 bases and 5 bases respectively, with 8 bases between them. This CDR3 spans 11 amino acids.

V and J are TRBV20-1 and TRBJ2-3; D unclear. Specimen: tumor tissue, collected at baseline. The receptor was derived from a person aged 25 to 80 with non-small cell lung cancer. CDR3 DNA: TGCAGTGCTGACACGCAAGATACGCAGTATTTT. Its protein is CSADTQDTQYF.